What follows is one T cell receptor beta chain and its context. The target antigen is unknown. Some clones are missing from TCRdb's copy, which holds only in-frame ones; the method was immunoSEQ multiplex PCR. The sample lists approximately 85,000 clones; roughly 85% were seen once. The data are from a study of T cell responses to AZD1222 COVID-19 vaccine. Whole-study findings and limits: Vaccine-related CD4 TCRs covered spike, predominating at 160-218 and 743-854. Following two doses of AZD1222, Spike-specific TCR breadth and depth rose.

The ends lost 2 bases at V and 5 bases at J; junction bases unmatched: 6. This CDR3 is 15 amino acids long. The germline CDR1 and CDR2 sequences are ENHRY and SYGVKD. The chain has TRBV10-3 and TRBJ1-1, with 9 bases matching TRBD1. This TCR derives from an adult in good health. The sample here was peripheral blood, taken on day 0 of AZD1222 vaccination. The CDR3 here is CAISETGQGSTEAFF. Written as DNA, the CDR3 is TGTGCCATCAGTGAGACGGGACAGGGTTCGACTGAAGCTTTCTTT.